This T cell receptor (beta chain) was sequenced for a study of T cells in localized non-small cell lung cancer. Using immunoSEQ multiplex PCR, the repertoire was profiled, and TCRdb retains in-frame clones only, with some absent. Seen here are around 90,000 clones, about three quarters observed once, and the top ten hold less than 20%. V was cut by 7 bases and J by 4 bases, with 13 bases left in between. This CDR3 is built from 13 residues. Germline V gene data show CDR1 as LNHDA and CDR2 as SQIVND (reference sequence). The sequencing here drew on PBMCs, taken before any cancer treatment. The clonotype comes from a man aged 40 to 70 with stage II squamous cell lung carcinoma. This chain connects TRBV19 to TRBJ2-5; a weak D match, TRBD2 (6 bases). The DNA of the CDR3 is TGTGCCAGTAACCCCGGGAGTGGAGAGACCCAGTACTTC. Encoded protein: CASNPGSGETQYF.